Shown below are 12 T cell receptor beta chains from a single sample sequenced in a study of response to subunit inactivated influenza vaccine. TCRdb passed the RT-PCR reads through MiXCR, listing each CDR3 protein once. The table includes about 540,000 distinct CDR3 sequences, 12% to 15% detected once. This material consisted of PBMCs from blood, taken 11 to 12 days after vaccination. These receptors were collected from a man aged 50 or older who received an inactivated influenza vaccine.

This chain connects TRBV5-1 to TRBJ1-2; D remains unclear. This CDR3 is built from 13 residues. Germline V gene data show CDR1 as SGHRS and CDR2 as YFSETQ. Deletions cut 0 bases from V and 4 bases from J, with 7 bases between. This chain's CDR3 is CASSLVQSYGYTF. In nucleotides, the CDR3 is TGCGCCAGCAGCTTGGTTCAGAGCTATGGCTACACCTTC.

This clonotype was counted a few times. The chain links TRBV21-1 to TRBJ2-5; the tabulated D call, TRBD1, remains unverified against the DNA. TRBV21-1 is noted as a pseudogene. CDR3 length: 19 amino acids. For the CDR3, the DNA is TGTGCCAGCAGCAAACGGCAGGGGGGGTGTATTTGGTGGGAAGAGACCCAGTACTTC. Translation: CASSKRQGGCIWWEETQYF.

This clonotype occurred many times. The CDR3 sequence: CASSSRLAGGTDTQYF. CDR3 nucleotides: TGCGCCAGCAGCTCCCGACTAGCGGGGGGCACAGATACGCAGTATTTT. V usage is TRBV5-1 and J usage is TRBJ2-3, with 12 bases that match TRBD2. The J segment lost 1 base and the V segment lost 3 bases, leaving 3 bases of the junction unmatched. The germline V gene encodes CDR1 SGHRS and CDR2 YFSETQ. This CDR3 is built from 16 residues.

The chain links TRBV9 to TRBJ1-1, with 11 nucleotides matching TRBD1. The ends lost 0 bases at V and 11 bases at J; junction bases unmatched: 9. This CDR3 is built from 15 residues. Germline loops: CDR1 SGDLS, CDR2 YYNGEE. The CDR3 loop is CASSVGTGGDYRAFF. The CDR3 coding sequence is TGTGCCAGCAGCGTAGGGACAGGGGGCGACTACCGGGCTTTCTTT.

This clonotype was seen at least ten times. The V and J genes are TRBV5-1 and TRBJ2-7; D may be TRBD1 (6 bases). The CDR3 is made up of 15 amino acids. With 0 bases removed from V and 2 bases from J, the gap between germline ends came to 12 bases. Germline V gene sequence: CDR1 SGHRS, CDR2 YFSETQ. Written as DNA, the CDR3 is TGCGCCAGCAGCTTGGCCTATTCAGGGGCCTACGAGCAGTACTTC. It yields the protein CASSLAYSGAYEQYF.

This clonotype was detected only a few times. The chain has TRBV20-1 and TRBJ1-5; 12 nucleotides agree with TRBD1. After removal of 6 bases from V and 9 bases from J, the junction contained 6 bases not matched to a gene. This CDR3 comprises 13 residues. Germline V lookup: CDR1 DFQATT, CDR2 SNEGSKA (reference sequence). The CDR3, as DNA: TGCAGTGCAGGGGACAGGGGGCAACGGCCCCAGCATTTT. This translates into CSAGDRGQRPQHF.

This chain links TRBV10-3 with TRBJ2-3; no clear D gene. The V and J ends lost 0 bases and 3 bases respectively, with 7 bases between them. The CDR3 is 14 residues long. The germline V gene has CDR1 ENHRY and CDR2 SYGVKD. The chain's CDR3 is CAISESKGTDTQYF. CDR3 DNA: TGTGCCATCAGTGAGTCGAAAGGAACAGATACGCAGTATTTT.

CDR3 amino acids: CASSLEWVAGPGELFF. The DNA of the CDR3 is TGTGCCAGCAGCTTAGAATGGGTGGCAGGGCCCGGGGAGCTGTTTTTT. This rearrangement joins TRBV11-2 to TRBJ2-2; the D gene is possibly TRBD1 (5 bases). The V end was cut by 0 bases, the J end by 6 bases, with 14 bases between. CDR3 length: 16 residues. The V gene's germline CDR1 is SGHAT and CDR2 FQNNGV.

V usage is TRBV5-1 and J usage is TRBJ2-5, with a tentative D call TRBD2 (6 bases). In germline, CDR1 is SGHRS, CDR2 YFSETQ. The CDR3 sequence is 14 residues long. Trimming took off 3 bases at V and 3 bases at J, with 12 bases between the two ends. The CDR3 DNA reads as TGCGCCAGCAGCTCTATTCCGGGGGAAGAGACCCAGTACTTC. Its protein is CASSSIPGEETQYF.

The rearrangement joins TRBV28 to TRBJ2-1, with TRBD2 matching 9 bases. Germline assignment: CDR1 MDHEN and CDR2 SYDVKM. J was trimmed by 7 bases and V by 5 bases; bases with no gene match: 9. The CDR3 totals 15 residues. The CDR3 reads CASSVSGGTGNEQFF. Written as DNA, the CDR3 is TGTGCCAGCAGTGTTAGCGGGGGAACCGGTAATGAGCAGTTCTTC.

The sample holds a few counts of this clonotype. This chain uses TRBV9 with TRBJ2-5; 7 nucleotides agree with TRBD2. The CDR3 has 15 amino acids. Looked up from germline, CDR1 is SGDLS and CDR2 is YYNGEE. V was clipped by 3 bases and J by 4 bases; unmatched bases: 9. CDR3: CASSAHAGDAETQYF. The DNA of the CDR3 is TGTGCCAGCAGCGCGCACGCGGGAGACGCAGAGACCCAGTACTTC.

This clonotype has just a few counts. The chain joins TRBV7-2 to TRBJ1-4; D remains ambiguous. Trimming pared 2 bases from V and 8 bases from J, leaving 9 bases between. Germline V gene data show CDR1 as SGHTA and CDR2 as FQGNSA. The CDR3 has 13 residues. The CDR3 reads CASSLPAEEKLFF. In DNA form, the CDR3 reads TGTGCCAGCAGCTTACCCGCTGAGGAAAAACTGTTTTTT.